This TCR beta chain was recorded in a study of blood T cell repertoires in COVID-19. Per the study methods: The authors estimated nucleated cell counts from reference gene primer amplification. Libraries were prepared by immunoSEQ multiplex PCR; TCRdb keeps only in-frame clonotypes and omits some of them. V and J calls and clone size are copied from that table; D and trimming were computed from the DNA. The sample has 130,000 to 150,000 clones; around 81% are singletons. This CDR3 region has 18 residues. V gave up 0 bases and J gave up 2 bases; unmatched junction bases: 5. Germline CDR1 reads SGDLS; CDR2 reads YYNGEE.

The clonotype originates from a middle-aged woman with active or convalescent COVID-19. The gene calls are TRBV9 and TRBJ2-6, with TRBD1 identical over 10 bases. Sequencing was performed on peripheral blood. CDR3 nucleotide sequence: TGTGCCAGCAGCGTAGCTACAGGGACAGGGGCTGGGGCCAACGTCCTGACTTTC. As protein: CASSVATGTGAGANVLTF.